One and the same sample provided the 8 T cell receptor beta chains below, sequenced in a study of spatial heterogeneity in lung cancer. Findings and limits, study-wide: It was found that expanded intratumoral alpha and beta TCR counts tracked tumor mutation counts.

Regarding time point: sample taken at primary tumor resection. These receptors have no identified antigens. TCRdb used MiXCR to reprocess the 5' RACE reads, holding one entry per CDR3 protein. The sample has approximately 17,000 distinct CDR3 sequences; more than 6.5% are singletons. Sequenced material: lung tumor tissue, taken at surgery. These TCRs come from a male donor with early-stage non-small cell lung cancer.

V and J are TRBV10-3 and TRBJ2-2, with a weak D call TRBD1 (5 bases). The V end was cut by 5 bases, the J end by 0 bases, with 7 bases between. Germline V gives CDR1 ENHRY, CDR2 SYGVKD. There are 14 residues in the CDR3. The CDR3 is CAISRTSNTGELFF. The DNA for the CDR3 is TGTGCCATCAGTAGGACATCGAACACCGGGGAGCTGTTTTTT.

This clonotype is labeled as medium-sized. The chain carries TRBV12-3 or TRBV12-4 and TRBJ1-5; D gene unclear. V lost 2 bases to trimming and J lost 4 bases, with 6 bases between them. The CDR3 is 13 amino acids. DNA for the CDR3: TGTGCCAGCAGTTTATCTGGGAATCAGCCCCAGCATTTT. It specifies CASSLSGNQPQHF.

This clonotype was seen ten or more times. The J gene is TRBJ1-2, the V gene TRBV5-4; D unclear. Trimming cost V 7 bases and J 5 bases, with 15 bases left between them. Germline V gene lookup returns CDR1 SGHNT and CDR2 YYREEE (reference sequence). CDR3 length: 13 residues. CDR3 sequence (DNA): TGTGCCAGCGGACCTTTGGGAAGGTATGGCTACACCTTC. It codes for CASGPLGRYGYTF.

The genes are TRBV6-6 and TRBJ1-2; D gene uncertain. CDR1 MNHNY and CDR2 SVGAGI come from the germline V gene (reference sequence). Trimming left V 0 bases short and J 0 bases short, with 8 bases between. This CDR3 comprises 15 residues. CDR3 sequence reads: CASSYSSQPNYGYTF. The DNA for the CDR3 is TGTGCCAGCAGTTACTCGAGTCAGCCTAACTATGGCTACACCTTC.

The table lists this clonotype with a few counts. The J gene is TRBJ2-3, the V gene TRBV5-1; D is possibly TRBD1 (6 bases). Trimming removed 2 bases at V and 4 bases at J, with 17 bases between. The CDR3 length is 16 residues. Germline V gene data show CDR1 as SGHRS and CDR2 as YFSETQ. The CDR3 nucleotides read TGCGCCAGCAGCTTACCTCGACAGGCCCCGGCAGATACGCAGTATTTT. Encoded protein: CASSLPRQAPADTQYF.

This clonotype has more than one count but fewer than ten. The genes are TRBV27 and TRBJ2-7, with a tentative D call TRBD1 (6 bases). CDR1 and CDR2 (germline): MNHEY, SMNVEV (reference sequence). Between the trimmed V and J ends, which lost 5 bases and 2 bases, there was a span of 13 bases. This CDR3 has 14 residues. This CDR3 is CASSLQGRTYEQYF. The DNA for the CDR3 is TGTGCCAGCAGTCTACAGGGACGGACCTACGAGCAGTACTTC.

The table lists this clonotype with many counts. This chain connects TRBV29-1 to TRBJ2-3, with 7 bases fitting TRBD1. This CDR3 spans 13 amino acids. Germline V gives CDR1 SQVTM, CDR2 ANQGSEA. V lost 8 bases and J lost 0; bases outside the gene matches: 5. The CDR3 nucleotides read TGCAGCACAACAGGGGAGAGCACAGATACGCAGTATTTT. Translation gives CSTTGESTDTQYF.

Comments on this clonotype: A much larger clone sits a single nucleotide away, making a read error possible. The chain has TRBV4-3 and TRBJ1-5, with 8 bases fitting TRBD1. Germline CDR1 reads LGHNA; CDR2 reads YSLEER. The CDR3 contains 14 residues. V lost 6 bases to trimming and J lost 3 bases; unmatched junction nucleotides: 4. The CDR3 DNA reads TGCGCCAGCAGTACGGACAGGGTCAATCAGCCCCAGCATTTT. Translation gives CASSTDRVNQPQHF.